These 8 T cell receptor beta chains share one sample of origin, sequenced in a study of T cell changes during pregnancy in multiple sclerosis (dated by TCRdb to 2018 to 2020). Library preparation employed the immunoSEQ multiplex PCR assay. The immuneACCESS repertoire file appears here via TCRdb, limited to in-frame rearrangements. These files lack a portion of the clones; in checked studies, under half of the deficit traces to unresolved V genes, and the cause of the others is not known. A total of about 36,000 clones appear in this sample, 85% to 90% of them only once. The top ten clones comprise roughly 0.58% of the sample. The sequences come from CD4+ T cells from peripheral blood mononuclear cells, collected in the first trimester of pregnancy. Every receptor here comes from a female donor with multiple sclerosis, enrolled in a pregnancy study.

V is TRBV28 and J is TRBJ1-4; 8 bases fit TRBD1. V lost 5 bases to trimming and J lost 8 bases; unmatched junction nucleotides: 10. The CDR3 contains 15 residues. Germline lookup yields CDR1 MDHEN and CDR2 SYDVKM. DNA for the CDR3: TGTGCCAGCAGTCGAAGGGACAGGTCAGCGGAAAAACTGTTTTTT. Residues: CASSRRDRSAEKLFF.

The chain links TRBV6-1 to TRBJ2-5, with D maybe TRBD2 (6 bases). Deletions cut 2 bases from V and 5 bases from J, with 12 bases between. CDR1 is MNHNS, CDR2 SASEGT, per germline. This CDR3 comprises 14 residues. CDR3 DNA sequence: TGTGCCAGCAGTGAACTTTCTGGGGGGGAGACCCAGTACTTC. This translates into CASSELSGGETQYF.

This clone was recorded once. The chain links TRBV30 to TRBJ1-4; a possible D gene is TRBD1 (5 bases). The germline V gene has CDR1 GTSNPN and CDR2 SVGIG (reference sequence). CDR3 length equals 11 residues. With 2 bases removed from V and 9 bases from J, the gap between germline ends came to 7 bases. The CDR3 coding sequence is TGTGCCTGGAGTCACAGGCAAAAACTGTTTTTT. It yields the protein CAWSHRQKLFF.

V and J are TRBV19 and TRBJ2-3; TRBD1 matches 8 bases. Unmatched junction bases numbered 8, after V lost 6 bases and J lost 0 bases. The germline V gene encodes CDR1 LNHDA and CDR2 SQIVND (reference sequence). The CDR3 is made up of 16 amino acids. The chain's CDR3 is CASSFRQGRSTDTQYF. CDR3 in DNA: TGTGCCAGTAGCTTCAGACAGGGGCGTAGCACAGATACGCAGTATTTT.

The chain combines TRBV7-6 with TRBJ2-1, with 10 bases fitting TRBD1. The CDR3 runs to 16 residues. Trimming cost V 4 bases and J 2 bases; bases outside gene matches: 5. Germline CDR1 reads SGHVS; CDR2 reads FNYEAQ. CDR3 region: CASSSGTGVTYNEQFF. In nucleotides, the CDR3 is TGTGCCAGCAGCTCTGGGACAGGGGTTACCTACAATGAGCAGTTCTTC.

This chain uses TRBV19 with TRBJ2-3, with 10 bases lining up with TRBD1. Per germline, CDR1 LNHDA and CDR2 SQIVND (reference sequence). Losses at the gene ends were 4 bases for V and 5 bases for J; bases not matched to a gene: 9. CDR3 size: 16 residues. As DNA, the CDR3 is TGTGCCAGTAGTACCAACCGGGACAGGGGTGTAGATACGCAGTATTTT. Its protein product is CASSTNRDRGVDTQYF.

The rearrangement links TRBV30 to TRBJ2-2, with D unresolved. This CDR3 is built from 14 residues. V was clipped by 3 bases and J by 1 base, with 9 bases between them. Germline-derived CDR1 and CDR2 are GTSNPN and SVGIG (reference sequence). CDR3 sequence reads: CAWSTARNTGELFF. The DNA for the CDR3 is TGTGCCTGGAGCACAGCCAGGAACACCGGGGAGCTGTTTTTT.

The V gene is TRBV7-9, the J gene TRBJ2-6; 9 nucleotides align to TRBD2. Germline V gene data show CDR1 as SEHNR and CDR2 as FQNEAQ (reference sequence). The length of the CDR3 is 18 residues. The V gene end was trimmed by 5 bases and the J gene end by 4 bases; junction bases not matched to a gene: 12. This CDR3 is CASSPRGGGPAGANVLTF. As DNA, the CDR3 is TGTGCCAGCAGCCCGCGGGGGGGAGGGCCGGCGGGGGCCAACGTCCTGACTTTC.